Following are 25 T cell receptor beta chains from one sample sequenced in a study of Graves' ophthalmopathy and Graves' hyperthyroidism (dated by TCRdb to the late 2010s). TCRdb names Illumina HiSeq 2000 as the instrument used. For repertoire sequencing, the TCR beta CDR3 regions were amplified from RNA transcripts. A first-round RT-PCR used HTBI primers with the Qiagen OneStep RT-PCR kit, followed by a second-round multiplex PCR, size selection and purification. The public reads were reprocessed in TCRdb via fastp at Q25 and MiXCR, keeping in-frame beta chains. Every CDR3 protein is listed once, alongside the most common genes and DNA of its rows. Present in this sample are 40,000 to 50,000 distinct CDR3 sequences, approximately 52% of which were seen just once. The ten largest clones represent roughly 18% of the sample. Sequencing input: peripheral blood. The receptors derive from an adult man with Graves' ophthalmopathy.

This clonotype was counted between two and nine times. The chain links TRBV29-1 to TRBJ1-5, with D possibly being TRBD1 (5 bases). Trimming took 5 bases from V and 0 from J, leaving 8 bases between them. This CDR3 has 13 residues. From germline, CDR1 is SQVTM and CDR2 ANQGSEA. CDR3 sequence: CSVTTDSNQPQHF. CDR3 nucleotide sequence: TGCAGCGTTACGACAGATAGCAATCAGCCCCAGCATTTT.

The J gene is TRBJ1-5, the V gene TRBV20-1; D is unresolved. V shed 6 bases and J shed 2 bases, with 8 bases lying between them. CDR1 and CDR2 (germline): DFQATT, SNEGSKA (reference sequence). This CDR3 has 12 residues. The CDR3 sequence is CSALSGNQPQHF. Written as DNA, the CDR3 is TGCAGTGCCCTCTCCGGCAATCAGCCCCAGCATTTT.

This clonotype has ten or more counts. This chain joins TRBV20-1 and TRBJ2-1, with D perhaps assigned TRBD1 or TRBD2 (6 bases each). This CDR3 is built from 14 residues. Germline V lookup: CDR1 DFQATT, CDR2 SNEGSKA (reference sequence). V lost 3 bases and J 4 bases, leaving 13 bases between the germline ends. For the CDR3, the DNA is TGCAGTGCTAGTGAGGGGGGTTTATACAATGAGCAGTTCTTC. This translates into CSASEGGLYNEQFF.

In its sample, this clonotype was seen many times. The rearrangement joins TRBV6-6 to TRBJ1-1; TRBD1 matches at 9 bases. Germline V gives CDR1 MNHNY, CDR2 SVGAGI (reference sequence). This CDR3 spans 14 amino acids. V shed 0 bases, J shed 7 bases, and the junction held 3 bases outside the gene matches. The CDR3 region has the DNA TGTGCCAGCAGTTACTCGGGGACAGGGTATGAAGCTTTCTTT. Translated, it gives CASSYSGTGYEAFF.

J is TRBJ2-5 and V is TRBV5-4, with 7 bases aligning to TRBD2. Germline CDR1 is SGHNT and CDR2 is YYREEE (reference sequence). J lost 5 bases, V lost 4 bases, and 5 bases had no gene match. The CDR3 consists of 13 residues. CDR3 protein: CASSPGLRETQYF. The CDR3 DNA follows: TGTGCCAGCAGCCCGGGACTAAGGGAGACCCAGTACTTC.

On this clonotype: An end of the junction differs from the germline gene, which may be a read error. The CDR3 sequence is CASSVRGADTQYF. The DNA of the CDR3 is TGTGCCAGCAGCGTACGGGGGGCAGATACGCAATATTTT. This chain joins TRBV9 and TRBJ2-3; tentatively, D is TRBD2 (7 bases). This CDR3 comprises 13 residues. Per germline, CDR1 SGDLS and CDR2 YYNGEE.

Judged by abundance, this clonotype is large (0.1 to 1%). J is TRBJ2-1 and V is TRBV7-9, with D perhaps TRBD1 (6 bases). The germline gives CDR1 SEHNR, CDR2 FQNEAQ (reference sequence). The CDR3 has 15 amino acids. V lost 9 bases and J 5 bases, leaving 20 bases between the germline ends. Here the CDR3 reads CASSGAVGANNEQFF. Here the CDR3 DNA reads TGTGCCAGTTCCGGAGCTGTGGGGGCCAACAATGAGCAGTTCTTC. Using reference TRBV7-9 and TRBJ2-1 for the parts outside the CDR3, the full variable domain is DTGVSQNPRHKITKRGQNVTFRCDPISEHNRLYWYRQTLGQGPEFLTYFQNEAQLEKSRLLSDRFSAERPKGSFSTLEIQRTEQGDSAMYLCASSGAVGANNEQFFGPGTRLTVL.

The gene calls are TRBV20-1 and TRBJ2-7, with D tentatively TRBD1 (6 bases). CDR1 and CDR2 (germline): DFQATT, SNEGSKA (reference sequence). The CDR3 has 12 residues. CDR3 sequence: CSDFGQSYEQYF. The CDR3 nucleotides are TGCAGCGATTTCGGACAGTCCTACGAGCAGTACTTC.

This chain links TRBV29-1 with TRBJ2-1; D may correspond to TRBD1 or TRBD2 (6 bases each). Germline CDR1 and CDR2: SQVTM and ANQGSEA. The CDR3 is 12 residues long. Trimming removed 8 bases from V and 7 bases from J, with 15 bases in between. This CDR3 reads CSLEQGRNEQFF. CDR3 DNA: TGCAGCTTGGAGCAGGGGAGGAATGAGCAGTTCTTC.

The chain links TRBV12-3 or TRBV12-4 to TRBJ1-2, with a tentative D call TRBD1 (6 bases). Trimming stripped 3 bases from V and 4 bases from J, with 12 bases between. The length of the CDR3 is 14 residues. As DNA, the CDR3 is TGTGCCAGCAGTTTCACGGACAGCGGCTATGGCTACACCTTC. This codes for CASSFTDSGYGYTF.

The chain is built from TRBV12-3 or TRBV12-4 and TRBJ2-7; weak D call: TRBD2 (5 bases). The length of the CDR3 is 14 residues. Trimming removed 4 bases from V and 6 bases from J, with 16 bases in between. CDR3 residues: CASSSGPGGSEQYF. DNA for the CDR3: TGTGCCAGCAGTTCAGGTCCAGGCGGGTCCGAGCAGTACTTC.

About this clonotype: Because the CDR3's place on the DNA is in doubt, the DNA is left out and the CDR3 is given as listed by TCRdb. The chain links TRBV20-1 to TRBJ2-7; the table's D call, TRBD1, has no DNA check behind it. The CDR3 spans 23 residues, counting both ends. CDR1 DFQATT and CDR2 SNEGSKA come from the germline V gene (reference sequence). CDR3 region: CSAWANPDGYTFGSGTGTYEQYF.

The chain links TRBV3-1 to TRBJ2-2; D may correspond to TRBD1 or TRBD2 (6 bases each). This CDR3 spans 15 amino acids. The germline V gene encodes CDR1 LGHDT and CDR2 YNNKEL (reference sequence). The germline V and J ends were trimmed by 2 bases and 2 bases, with 9 bases remaining between them. The CDR3 DNA reads as TGTGCCAGCAGCCAAAGGGGGGTAAACACCGGGGAGCTGTTTTTT. Translating gives CASSQRGVNTGELFF.

Ten or more counts support this clonotype. The junction shows a germline mismatch at one end, possibly a read error. The chain joins TRBV7-9 to TRBJ1-4, with D unresolved. The CDR3 has 15 amino acids. Germline V gene sequence: CDR1 SEHNR, CDR2 FQNEAQ (reference sequence). CDR3 DNA: TGTGACAGCAGCTTCCCGAGCACAACTAATGAAAAACTGTTTTTT. This gives the protein CDSSFPSTTNEKLFF.

The V call is TRBV5-1, the J call TRBJ2-7, with D possibly TRBD2 on 7 matching bases. Germline values: CDR1 SGHRS, CDR2 YFSETQ. The CDR3 sequence is 13 residues long. Here the CDR3 reads CASSLGGRYEQYV. The CDR3 DNA is TGCGCCAGCAGTTTGGGGGGGCGCTACGAGCAGTACGTC.

This clonotype has ten or more counts. The CDR3 region is CSASRLAGDTDTQYF. DNA for the CDR3: TGCAGTGCTTCACGACTAGCGGGGGACACAGATACGCAGTATTTT. V and J are TRBV20-1 and TRBJ2-3; 12 positions match TRBD2. V shed 5 bases and J 2 bases; nucleotides not matched to a gene: 5. CDR1 and CDR2 from the germline V gene are DFQATT and SNEGSKA (reference sequence). The CDR3 runs to 15 residues.

A few counts support this clonotype. The CDR3 here is CASSEWGQQETQYF. CDR3 nucleotides: TGTGCCAGCAGTGAATGGGGACAGCAAGAGACCCAGTACTTC. V usage is TRBV25-1 and J usage is TRBJ2-5, with TRBD1 matching over 7 bases. The germline V gene encodes CDR1 MGHDK and CDR2 SYGVNS. The length of the CDR3 is 14 residues. The J segment lost 2 bases and the V segment lost 1 base, leaving 1 base of the junction unmatched.

This chain uses TRBV20-1 with TRBJ2-7, with TRBD1 matching 8 bases. V dropped 5 bases and J dropped 2; count of bases not matched to a gene: 5. Looked up from germline, CDR1 is DFQATT and CDR2 is SNEGSKA (reference sequence). The CDR3 consists of 13 residues. Written as DNA, the CDR3 is TGCAGTGCTCCTCGGACAGGGACCTACGAGCAGTACTTC. The encoded protein is CSAPRTGTYEQYF.

The chain combines TRBV2 with TRBJ2-1; 9 bases fit TRBD2. The J segment lost 4 bases and the V segment lost 6 bases, leaving 13 bases of the junction unmatched. The CDR3 is made up of 17 amino acids. In germline, CDR1 is SNHLY, CDR2 FYNNEI. Here the CDR3 reads CASSEASGRSPYNEQFF. CDR3 in DNA: TGTGCCAGCAGCGAGGCCAGCGGGAGGAGTCCGTACAATGAGCAGTTCTTC.

Judged by abundance, this clonotype is medium-sized. This chain links TRBV20-1 with TRBJ1-1; 7 bases align to TRBD1. Germline V gene sequence: CDR1 DFQATT, CDR2 SNEGSKA (reference sequence). This CDR3 has 14 amino acids. V was clipped by 4 bases and J by 0 bases; unmatched bases: 5. CDR3 in amino acids: CSAIIGTVNTEAFF. CDR3 DNA sequence: TGCAGTGCTATAATAGGGACAGTGAACACTGAAGCTTTCTTT.

Sample share makes this clonotype medium-sized (0.01 to 0.1%). The J gene is TRBJ1-6, the V gene TRBV11-2; a weak D match, TRBD1 (6 bases). Germline V gives CDR1 SGHAT, CDR2 FQNNGV. The CDR3 is made up of 14 amino acids. V was trimmed by 5 bases and J by 10 bases, leaving 15 bases between them. The CDR3 reads CASSHREGGSPLHF. The CDR3 DNA is TGTGCCAGCAGCCACAGGGAAGGAGGCTCACCCCTCCACTTT.

About this clonotype: The missing conserved phenylalanine or tryptophan at the end of this CDR3 makes a read error likely. The chain combines TRBV28 with TRBJ2-3; D unclear. The V gene lost 1 base and the J gene lost 0 bases, with 14 bases spanning the gap. Germline CDR1 reads MDHEN; CDR2 reads SYDVKM. The CDR3 runs 17 residues. This CDR3 is CASSLSGIGYSTDTQYS. The CDR3 DNA sequence: TGTGCCAGCAGTTTATCGGGCATTGGTTATAGCACAGATACGCAGTATTCT.

This clonotype was picked up many times. This chain connects TRBV6-2 or TRBV6-3 to TRBJ2-2; D gene uncertain. Per the germline V gene, CDR1 is MNHEY and CDR2 is SVGEGT. This CDR3 has 14 residues. V was clipped by 0 bases and J by 7 bases, with 9 bases between them. As DNA, the CDR3 is TGTGCCAGCAGTTACTCGAACTCTAACGGGGAGCTGTTTTTT. This encodes CASSYSNSNGELFF.

This chain connects TRBV2 to TRBJ1-1, with D possibly matching TRBD1 (5 bases). V dropped 0 bases and J dropped 6 bases, with 17 bases sitting between them. This CDR3 comprises 16 residues. Germline V gene lookup returns CDR1 SNHLY and CDR2 FYNNEI. CDR3 in DNA: TGTGCCAGCAGTGAAGCGCGTGGCGGATGGGACTCTGAAGCTTTCTTT. It encodes CASSEARGGWDSEAFF. The variable domain in full, with the rest retrieved from reference TRBV2 and TRBJ1-1, is EPEVTQTPSHQVTQMGQEVILRCVPISNHLYFYWYRQILGQKVEFLVSFYNNEISEKSEIFDDQFSVERPDGSNFTLKIRSTKLEDSAMYFCASSEARGGWDSEAFFGQGTRLTVV.

In its sample, this clonotype was seen a few times. This clone may be a read error of a much larger clone one base away. V is TRBV5-8 and J is TRBJ1-6; D may be TRBD1 (5 bases). CDR3 length equals 18 residues. The V gene lost 3 bases and the J gene lost 9 bases, with 25 bases spanning the gap. CDR1 is SGHTS, CDR2 YDEGEE, per germline. CDR3 sequence (DNA): TGTGCCAGCAGCTCTGACCCGCCCGGGACTCGGACTGCTTCACCCCTCCACTTT. It codes for CASSSDPPGTRTASPLHF.